This T cell receptor (beta chain) is from a study of human T cells and chemical hapten exposure. There are 16 residues in the CDR3. The V end lost 2 bases, the J end lost 1 base, and 13 bases lay between the germline ends. Germline CDR1 is KGHSH and CDR2 is LQKENI. Time point defined: patch test 1, 2 weeks after DPC sensitization. The sample's treatment: therapeutic diphenylcyclopropenone sensitization with weekly scalp DPC. General study points: Versus controls, expanded TCRs had significantly more large CDR3 similarity clusters.

Concerning this clonotype: Its antigen is as yet unknown.

The library attached unique molecular identifiers to individual cDNA molecules. Authors' methods: Counting gave a median of around 100,000 TCRs per sample, with values ranging from 23,224 to 690,600. TCRdb called the RACE reads again in MiXCR, with one record for every CDR3 protein. TCRdb's processing, not the authors', yielded these V and J calls. The table lists 79,000 or so distinct CDR3 sequences, 25% to 40% of them singletons. V is TRBV18 and J is TRBJ2-3; no clear D. This sample comprised whole blood, obtained in connection with sensitization to the hapten diphenylcyclopropenone (DPC). This receptor was taken from a man aged 40-49 years with alopecia areata. Some clones in this sample may be carry-over from other donors' samples. For the CDR3, the DNA is TGTGCCAGCTCACCAGGGAATAGAAGGGGCACAGATACGCAGTATTTT. Its translation is CASSPGNRRGTDTQYF. Complete variable domain (other parts from reference TRBV18 and TRBJ2-3): NAGVMQNPRHLVRRRGQEARLRCSPMKGHSHVYWYRQLPEEGLKFMVYLQKENIIDESGMPKERFSAEFPKEGPSILRIQQVVRGDSAAYFCASSPGNRRGTDTQYFGPGTRLTVL.